This T cell receptor beta chain is from a study of breast tumors, draining lymph nodes, adjacent tissues. The study, taken as a whole, reports: Most tumor T cells seemingly derive from lymph node, then expand in tumor.

Breast cancer patients provided tissue from their axillary draining lymph nodes. Germline V gene lookup returns CDR1 SGHDN and CDR2 FVKESK. The CDR3 totals 16 residues. V dropped 1 base and J dropped 3; count of bases not matched to a gene: 6. Comments on this clonotype: What it binds is unknown.

Via MiXCR, TCRdb re-called the multiplex PCR reads, giving one row per CDR3 protein. The sample consists of around 190,000 distinct CDR3 sequences, approximately 33% of them appearing once. Material for sequencing was axillary lymph node tissue. The chain couples TRBV14 to TRBJ1-2; TRBD1 aligns across 9 bases. The receptor was isolated from a female donor with breast cancer. Some clones in this sample may be carry-over from other donors' samples. The CDR3 nucleotides are TGTGCCAGCAGCCAAGGAAGGGACAGGGTTGACTATGGCTACACCTTC. Its protein product is CASSQGRDRVDYGYTF.